A single sample gave rise to the 16 T cell receptor beta chains below, sequenced in a study of T cell responses to AZD1222 COVID-19 vaccine. Generated by immunoSEQ multiplex PCR, the TCRdb table keeps only in-frame clones and is missing some. The top ten hold roughly 0.49% of the sample, which has roughly 170,000 clones, 80% to 90% seen once. The specimen comprised peripheral blood, sampled on day 0 of AZD1222 vaccination. These receptors came from an adult in good health.

J is TRBJ1-2 and V is TRBV7-3; 8 nucleotides line up with TRBD1. The CDR3 sequence is 17 residues long. V shed 0 bases and J 0 bases; nucleotides not matched to a gene: 6. Germline V gene sequence: CDR1 SGHTA, CDR2 FQGTGA. The CDR3 DNA is TGTGCCAGCAGCTTAACGGGACAGGTCCAAGCTAACTATGGCTACACCTTC. Residues: CASSLTGQVQANYGYTF. Variable domain in full (rest from reference TRBV7-3 and TRBJ1-2): GAGVSQTPSNKVTEKGKYVELRCDPISGHTALYWYRQSLGQGPEFLIYFQGTGAADDSGLPNDRFFAVRPEGSVSTLKIQRTERGDSAVYLCASSLTGQVQANYGYTFGSGTRLTVV.

The genes are TRBV7-9 and TRBJ2-6, with D possibly TRBD2 on 5 matching bases. There are 16 residues in the CDR3. CDR1 is SEHNR and CDR2 is FQNEAQ in the germline V gene (reference sequence). V lost 5 bases, J lost 7 bases, and 18 bases lay in between. DNA for the CDR3: TGTGCCAGCAGCCAGTGGGGAGACCCTCCAGCCAACGTCCTGACTTTC. Translation gives CASSQWGDPPANVLTF. Combining the CDR3 with reference TRBV7-9 and TRBJ2-6 gives the whole variable domain DTGVSQNPRHKITKRGQNVTFRCDPISEHNRLYWYRQTLGQGPEFLTYFQNEAQLEKSRLLSDRFSAERPKGSFSTLEIQRTEQGDSAMYLCASSQWGDPPANVLTFGAGSRLTVL.

The chain has TRBV19 and TRBJ2-7; 8 bases line up with TRBD2. The CDR3 is made up of 16 amino acids. Germline V CDR1 and CDR2: LNHDA, SQIVND (reference sequence). V lost 4 bases, J lost 0 bases, and 8 bases stayed unmatched. In DNA, the CDR3 is TGTGCCAGTAGTACCTTAAGACGGGGGGGCTCCTACGAGCAGTACTTC. It translates to CASSTLRRGGSYEQYF.

The chain combines TRBV9 with TRBJ2-7; TRBD1 aligns across 9 bases. The CDR3 runs to 15 residues. After removal of 2 bases from V and 7 bases from J, the junction contained 10 bases not matched to a gene. Germline-derived CDR1 and CDR2 are SGDLS and YYNGEE. The CDR3 nucleotides read TGTGCCAGCAGCGTCGAGACAGGGGGAACGAGTGAGCAGTACTTC. Translated, it gives CASSVETGGTSEQYF.

The V call is TRBV11-2, the J call TRBJ2-1, with D possibly TRBD1 on 6 matching bases. CDR1 is SGHAT, CDR2 FQNNGV, per germline. This CDR3 comprises 13 residues. Trimming took off 6 bases at V and 4 bases at J, with 10 bases between the two ends. CDR3 residues: CASSLDRYNEQFF. In DNA form, the CDR3 reads TGTGCCAGCAGTCTTGACAGGTACAATGAGCAGTTCTTC.

The chain uses TRBV7-9 and TRBJ1-2, with D unclear. The CDR3 loop spans 14 amino acids. The V end lost 1 base, the J end lost 4 bases, and 10 bases lay between the germline ends. CDR1 is SEHNR and CDR2 is FQNEAQ in the germline V gene (reference sequence). CDR3 in amino acids: CASSLEGSSYGYTF. In DNA form, the CDR3 reads TGTGCCAGCAGCTTAGAAGGGAGCAGCTATGGCTACACCTTC.

This chain joins TRBV5-8 and TRBJ2-1; TRBD1 agrees at 8 bases. Germline V gene data show CDR1 as SGHTS and CDR2 as YDEGEE. With V trimmed by 4 bases and J by 0 bases, 3 bases remained unmatched. The CDR3 is 15 amino acids. The CDR3 loop is CASSGDRHSYNEQFF. The DNA of the CDR3 is TGTGCCAGCAGCGGGGACAGGCACTCCTACAATGAGCAGTTCTTC. The full variable domain, with the rest looked up from reference TRBV5-8 and TRBJ2-1, is EAGVTQSPTHLIKTRGQQATLRCSPISGHTSVYWYQQALGLGLQFLLWYDEGEERNRGNFPPRFSGRQFPNYSSELNVNALELEDSALYLCASSGDRHSYNEQFFGPGTRLTVL.

The chain recombines TRBV2 with TRBJ2-7, with a possible D match to TRBD2 (6 bases). Per the germline V gene, CDR1 is SNHLY and CDR2 is FYNNEI. This CDR3 contains 11 residues. V was cut by 10 bases and J by 5 bases, with 12 bases left in between. CDR3 bases: TGTGCCACCGCACTAGCTAACGAGCAGTACTTC. This encodes CATALANEQYF.

This chain connects TRBV11-2 to TRBJ1-2; D possibly corresponds to TRBD1 (5 bases). This CDR3 spans 14 amino acids. The V gene's germline CDR1 is SGHAT and CDR2 FQNNGV. Between the trimmed V and J ends, which lost 5 bases and 4 bases, there was a span of 14 bases. The CDR3 DNA sequence: TGTGCCAGCAGCCCCAGGGTTTTGAGCTATGGCTACACCTTC. Its translation: CASSPRVLSYGYTF.

This sequence joins TRBV19 and TRBJ2-4, with D uncertain. This CDR3 comprises 15 residues. Germline lookup yields CDR1 LNHDA and CDR2 SQIVND (reference sequence). Trimming pared 6 bases from V and 0 bases from J, leaving 12 bases between. CDR3 region: CASRPPGEAKNIQYF. CDR3 nucleotide sequence: TGTGCCAGTAGACCCCCTGGGGAAGCCAAAAACATTCAGTACTTC.

This clone appeared once. This chain's CDR3 is CASSLEPTEYSPLHF. CDR3 DNA: TGCGCCAGCAGCTTGGAACCGACTGAGTATTCACCCCTCCACTTT. The chain links TRBV5-1 to TRBJ1-6; D gene uncertain. This CDR3 is built from 15 residues. Germline CDR1 and CDR2: SGHRS and YFSETQ. Trimming pared 0 bases from V and 8 bases from J, leaving 12 bases between.

V usage is TRBV6-6 and J usage is TRBJ1-3; TRBD1 matches 10 bases. CDR1 is MNHNY, CDR2 SVGAGI, per germline (reference sequence). The ends lost 2 bases at V and 0 bases at J; junction bases unmatched: 1. This CDR3 region has 16 residues. In DNA, the CDR3 is TGTGCCAGCAGTTACAGGACAGGGGGCTCTGGAAACACCATATATTTT. It codes for CASSYRTGGSGNTIYF.

The rearrangement joins TRBV11-2 to TRBJ2-1; weak D call: TRBD2 (5 bases). Germline loops: CDR1 SGHAT, CDR2 FQNNGV. Trimming took off 5 bases at V and 0 bases at J, with 11 bases between the two ends. This CDR3 spans 15 amino acids. The CDR3 is CASSPERLSYNEQFF. The CDR3, as DNA: TGTGCCAGCAGCCCGGAGCGGCTCTCCTACAATGAGCAGTTCTTC.

The chain links TRBV27 to TRBJ2-3, with TRBD2 as a possible D gene (5 bases). The CDR3 runs to 16 residues. The V end lost 3 bases, the J end lost 4 bases, and 17 bases lay between the germline ends. Per the germline V gene, CDR1 is MNHEY and CDR2 is SMNVEV (reference sequence). The CDR3 region is CASSFKPPTRADTQYF. The CDR3 DNA follows: TGTGCCAGCAGTTTCAAGCCGCCCACTAGGGCAGATACGCAGTATTTT.

This chain uses TRBV11-2 with TRBJ1-1; TRBD1 aligns across 8 bases. The V and J ends lost 5 bases and 8 bases, in that order; junction bases with no gene match: 13. CDR1 is SGHAT and CDR2 is FQNNGV in the germline V gene. The CDR3 contains 15 residues. CDR3 sequence: CASSPTGQGLDEAFF. Written as DNA, the CDR3 is TGTGCCAGCAGCCCAACCGGACAGGGACTCGACGAAGCTTTCTTT.

The chain employs TRBV5-1 and TRBJ2-2; 11 bases are shared with TRBD1. The germline V gene has CDR1 SGHRS and CDR2 YFSETQ. The ends lost 4 bases at V and 5 bases at J; junction bases unmatched: 7. The CDR3 is 16 residues long. CDR3 nucleotide sequence: TGCGCCAGCAGCCTCGGACAGGGGGCAGGGACCGGGGAGCTGTTTTTT. This gives the protein CASSLGQGAGTGELFF.